The TCR beta chain under discussion was sequenced for a study of cytomegalovirus exposure and HLA in healthy donors. The PCR made use of 60 Vbeta and 13 Jbeta primers. The repertoire was sequenced with immunoSEQ multiplex PCR; TCRdb's copy has only in-frame clones and lacks some. Among 150,000 or so clones, under 85% were seen once, and the ten largest hold about 1.4%. Regarding this clone: Its antigen is still unknown.

Study results and limitations: Cytomegalovirus status was reportedly diagnosed by the classifier with high specificity and sensitivity. TCR beta V- and J-gene trimming, according to a later analysis, was linked to a missense DCLRE1C variant.

After removal of 3 bases from V and 0 bases from J, the junction contained 1 base not matched to a gene. Germline CDR1 SGHTA, CDR2 FQGNSA. CDR3 length: 16 amino acids. The chain carries TRBV7-2 and TRBJ1-6; 8 bases map to TRBD1. This receptor was identified in a woman between 25 and 40 years old in good health and CMV-seronegative. Sample: PBMCs. CDR3 in DNA: TGTGCCAGCAGCTTCGACAGGGGCTCCTATAATTCACCCCTCCACTTT. Translation gives CASSFDRGSYNSPLHF.